The next 24 T cell receptor beta chains were all read from a single sample in a study of blood T cell repertoires in COVID-19 (dated by TCRdb to 2020 to 2022). The library was generated by the immunoSEQ multiplex PCR assay. TCRdb's version of the immuneACCESS table is confined to in-frame rearrangements and falls short of the full clone set. An unresolved V gene accounts for under half of the shortfall where checked; the remainder is of unknown origin. Within this sample are roughly 250,000 clones, with roughly 90% of them counted one time only. Around 0.84% of the sample rests with the top ten. The specimen sequenced was peripheral blood. These receptors originate from a man aged 25 to 40 with acute or convalescent COVID-19.

The chain employs TRBV28 and TRBJ1-1; D is possibly TRBD1 (6 bases). Germline CDR1 reads MDHEN; CDR2 reads SYDVKM. Between the trimmed V and J ends, which lost 4 bases and 5 bases, there was a span of 17 bases. The CDR3 covers 15 residues. The CDR3 sequence: CASSSYRGARTEAFF. CDR3 in DNA: TGTGCCAGCAGTTCGTATCGGGGGGCGCGGACTGAAGCTTTCTTT.

This clone was observed once. This sequence joins TRBV3-1 (or the pseudogene TRBV3-2) and TRBJ2-2; D is perhaps TRBD2 (5 bases). Germline V gene data show CDR1 as LGHDT and CDR2 as YNNKEL (reference sequence). Trimming shortened V by 9 bases and J by 0 bases, and 17 bases separated the two germline ends. The CDR3 totals 16 residues. The CDR3 protein is CASGENRFANTGELFF. CDR3 DNA sequence: TGTGCCAGTGGGGAGAACCGCTTCGCGAACACCGGGGAGCTGTTTTTT.

This chain links TRBV28 with TRBJ2-7, with 9 bases matching TRBD1. Germline loops: CDR1 MDHEN, CDR2 SYDVKM. The CDR3 has 15 residues. Trimming cost V 5 bases and J 4 bases; bases outside gene matches: 9. The CDR3: CASSVPGQGKYEQYF. The DNA of the CDR3 is TGTGCCAGCAGTGTACCGGGACAGGGAAAATACGAGCAGTACTTC.

This clone was seen only once. This sequence joins TRBV24-1 and TRBJ2-4; 7 bases fit TRBD2. The J segment lost 1 base and the V segment lost 0 bases, leaving 11 bases of the junction unmatched. The CDR3 contains 19 residues. Germline CDR1 KGHDR, CDR2 SFDVKD. As DNA, the CDR3 is TGTGCCACCAGTGATTTGGCTTTATCGGGACTATTGGCCAAAAACATTCAGTACTTC. As protein: CATSDLALSGLLAKNIQYF.

In this sample, this clone turned up once. V and J are TRBV12-3 or TRBV12-4 and TRBJ1-2; D is undetermined. Trimming took off 3 bases at V and 3 bases at J, with 5 bases between the two ends. The CDR3 loop spans 12 amino acids. The DNA of the CDR3 is TGTGCCAGCAGTTTTGAGGACTATGGCTACACCTTC. Translated: CASSFEDYGYTF.

The genes are TRBV28 and TRBJ1-5, with D tentatively TRBD1 (5 bases). This CDR3 is 15 amino acids long. The ends were cut back, 5 bases at V and 11 bases at J, with 22 bases in the middle. The germline gives CDR1 MDHEN, CDR2 SYDVKM. CDR3 residues: CASSPQGAGSGAQHF. In nucleotides, the CDR3 is TGTGCCAGCAGTCCCCAAGGGGCCGGGAGTGGGGCCCAGCATTTT.

This rearrangement joins TRBV10-2 to TRBJ2-7; TRBD2 might be the D (5 bases). Trimming took off 3 bases at V and 2 bases at J, with 14 bases between the two ends. The CDR3 covers 15 residues. Germline V gene data show CDR1 as WSHSY and CDR2 as SAAADI. This CDR3 is CASSDPDSGPYEQYF. The CDR3 nucleotides read TGCGCCAGCAGTGATCCGGACTCCGGTCCCTACGAGCAGTACTTC.

This chain joins TRBV7-9 and TRBJ1-1; D uncertain. The germline V and J ends were trimmed by 3 bases and 4 bases, with 6 bases remaining between them. Germline V CDR1 and CDR2: SEHNR, FQNEAQ (reference sequence). This CDR3 spans 12 amino acids. The DNA of the CDR3 is TGTGCCAGCAGCTTCCTAGGCACTGAAGCTTTCTTT. This gives the protein CASSFLGTEAFF.

This chain connects TRBV19 to TRBJ2-3; TRBD2 agrees at 10 bases. The trim removed 7 bases at V and 2 bases at J, leaving 12 bases unmatched. This CDR3 comprises 17 residues. Germline-derived CDR1 and CDR2 are LNHDA and SQIVND (reference sequence). CDR3 DNA sequence: TGTGCCAGTACCTCAAAGTCTCTAGCGGGAGCCACAGATACGCAGTATTTT. It translates to CASTSKSLAGATDTQYF.

This chain links TRBV6-5 with TRBJ2-3; 8 bases are a match to TRBD2. The germline gives CDR1 MNHEY, CDR2 SVGAGI. Trimming removed 6 bases from V and 3 bases from J; junction bases left unmatched: 8. The CDR3 contains 15 residues. CDR3 DNA: TGTGCCAGCAGCCGAGCGGGAGACGGAACAGATACGCAGTATTTT. It translates to CASSRAGDGTDTQYF.

CDR3 loop: CASSERGINSNQPQHF. The CDR3 nucleotides are TGTGCCAGCAGTGAAAGGGGAATCAATAGCAATCAGCCCCAGCATTTT. The J gene is TRBJ1-5, the V gene TRBV2, with D maybe TRBD1 (5 bases). Trimming removed 2 bases at V and 0 bases at J, with 11 bases between. There are 16 residues in the CDR3. CDR1 is SNHLY and CDR2 is FYNNEI in the germline V gene.

This clone was seen once. The chain joins TRBV5-1 to TRBJ1-1, with 7 bases identical to TRBD1. The CDR3 length is 16 residues. V shed 4 bases, J shed 0 bases, and the junction held 9 bases outside the gene matches. The V gene's germline CDR1 is SGHRS and CDR2 YFSETQ. CDR3 amino acids: CASSLGQNRMNTEAFF. CDR3 DNA: TGCGCCAGCAGCCTGGGACAGAACCGCATGAACACTGAAGCTTTCTTT. Filled out from reference TRBV5-1 and TRBJ1-1, the complete variable domain reads KAGVTQTPRYLIKTRGQQVTLSCSPISGHRSVSWYQQTPGQGLQFLFEYFSETQRNKGNFPGRFSGRQFSNSRSEMNVSTLELGDSALYLCASSLGQNRMNTEAFFGQGTRLTVV.

V and J are TRBV6-5 and TRBJ2-7, with 9 bases that match TRBD1. V dropped 3 bases and J dropped 5; count of bases not matched to a gene: 5. CDR3 length: 14 amino acids. Germline CDR1 and CDR2: MNHEY and SVGAGI. The DNA of the CDR3 is TGTGCCAGCAGTTATTACAGGGGGCTGCACGAGCAGTACTTC. It yields the protein CASSYYRGLHEQYF.

The chain combines TRBV4-1 with TRBJ2-4; 9 positions agree with TRBD1. With V trimmed by 0 bases and J by 7 bases, 4 bases remained unmatched. In germline, CDR1 is MGHRA, CDR2 YSYEKL. The CDR3 covers 15 residues. CDR3 in amino acids: CASSQEPGQGNIQYF. In DNA, the CDR3 is TGCGCCAGCAGCCAAGAACCCGGACAGGGGAACATTCAGTACTTC.

The V call is TRBV19, the J call TRBJ1-2, with D maybe TRBD1 (5 bases). V was clipped by 5 bases and J by 0 bases, with 16 bases between them. The germline V gene has CDR1 LNHDA and CDR2 SQIVND (reference sequence). CDR3 size: 16 residues. CDR3 DNA sequence: TGTGCCAGTAGTCTGCGGCAGGGTCCTTCTAACTATGGCTACACCTTC. It specifies CASSLRQGPSNYGYTF.

The chain carries TRBV28 and TRBJ1-6; 8 positions agree with TRBD1. The V and J ends lost 8 bases and 9 bases, in that order; junction bases with no gene match: 15. The CDR3 is 16 amino acids. The germline gives CDR1 MDHEN, CDR2 SYDVKM. CDR3 amino acids: CASGPSPGTGPSPLHF. CDR3 in DNA: TGTGCCAGCGGCCCCTCCCCCGGGACAGGCCCTTCACCCCTCCACTTT. Filled out from reference TRBV28 and TRBJ1-6, the complete variable domain reads DVKVTQSSRYLVKRTGEKVFLECVQDMDHENMFWYRQDPGLGLRLIYFSYDVKMKEKGDIPEGYSVSREKKERFSLILESASTNQTSMYLCASGPSPGTGPSPLHFGNGTRLTVT.

This chain uses TRBV27 with TRBJ2-7; D unclear. Trimming shortened V by 0 bases and J by 4 bases, and 7 bases separated the two germline ends. The CDR3 has 13 amino acids. CDR1 and CDR2 from the germline V gene are MNHEY and SMNVEV (reference sequence). CDR3 DNA: TGTGCCAGCAGTTTATCGATGAGGTACGAGCAGTACTTC. Protein sequence: CASSLSMRYEQYF.

The gene calls are TRBV29-1 and TRBJ2-1; D might be TRBD1 (5 bases). The CDR3 length is 12 residues. Trimming shortened V by 0 bases and J by 11 bases, and 11 bases separated the two germline ends. Per germline, CDR1 SQVTM and CDR2 ANQGSEA. Here the CDR3 reads CSVEDRTDKQFF. CDR3 DNA: TGCAGCGTTGAAGATAGGACGGACAAGCAGTTCTTC.

This chain links TRBV6-6 with TRBJ1-5, with a tentative D call TRBD1 (5 bases). The CDR3 loop spans 14 amino acids. Trimming removed 6 bases at V and 7 bases at J, with 16 bases between. Germline loops: CDR1 MNHNY, CDR2 SVGAGI (reference sequence). The CDR3 nucleotides are TGTGCCAGCAGGTTGCAGGGAAGTAAACAGCCCCAGCATTTT. Translated, it gives CASRLQGSKQPQHF.

V and J are TRBV18 and TRBJ2-1; 11 bases agree with TRBD2. Germline V gene data show CDR1 as KGHSH and CDR2 as LQKENI. Trimming took 1 base from V and 4 from J; bases not matched to a gene: 9. CDR3 length equals 18 residues. In nucleotides, the CDR3 is TGTGCCAGCTCACCACGCTCAGTGGGACTAGCGGTATACAATGAGCAGTTCTTC. Its protein product is CASSPRSVGLAVYNEQFF. The full variable domain, completed using reference TRBV18 and TRBJ2-1, is NAGVMQNPRHLVRRRGQEARLRCSPMKGHSHVYWYRQLPEEGLKFMVYLQKENIIDESGMPKERFSAEFPKEGPSILRIQQVVRGDSAAYFCASSPRSVGLAVYNEQFFGPGTRLTVL.

This clone has at least ten counts. The V and J genes are TRBV6-5 and TRBJ1-1, with 8 bases fitting TRBD1. With V trimmed by 2 bases and J by 4 bases, 9 bases remained unmatched. This CDR3 is 16 amino acids long. The germline CDR1 and CDR2 sequences are MNHEY and SVGAGI. This CDR3 reads CASSYGSRTGSTEAFF. DNA for the CDR3: TGTGCCAGCAGTTACGGTTCTCGGACAGGGAGCACTGAAGCTTTCTTT.

V is TRBV28 and J is TRBJ1-6; D might be TRBD1 (5 bases). V gave up 3 bases and J gave up 6 bases, with 27 bases separating them. Per the germline V gene, CDR1 is MDHEN and CDR2 is SYDVKM. The CDR3 consists of 20 residues. CDR3 residues: CASSLLGDSAGKGSNSPLHF. The CDR3 DNA reads as TGTGCCAGCAGTTTGCTTGGTGACAGTGCAGGCAAGGGGTCTAATTCACCCCTCCACTTT.

This clone occurred once. The chain couples TRBV10-3 to TRBJ1-5, with 7 nucleotides matching TRBD1. The germline V gene encodes CDR1 ENHRY and CDR2 SYGVKD. V lost 3 bases and J lost 1; bases outside the gene matches: 3. CDR3 length: 15 amino acids. The CDR3 is CAISEMGQSNQPQHF. Here the CDR3 DNA reads TGTGCCATCAGTGAAATGGGACAGAGCAATCAGCCCCAGCATTTT.

The chain uses TRBV2 and TRBJ2-1; D not resolved. Germline assignment: CDR1 SNHLY and CDR2 FYNNEI. The CDR3 length is 15 residues. Trimming stripped 2 bases from V and 4 bases from J, with 12 bases between. CDR3 residues: CASSESSALYNEQFF. The CDR3 DNA is TGTGCCAGCAGTGAAAGCAGCGCGCTATACAATGAGCAGTTCTTC. Together with reference TRBV2 and TRBJ2-1, the CDR3 gives the full variable domain: EPEVTQTPSHQVTQMGQEVILRCVPISNHLYFYWYRQILGQKVEFLVSFYNNEISEKSEIFDDQFSVERPDGSNFTLKIRSTKLEDSAMYFCASSESSALYNEQFFGPGTRLTVL.